This TCR beta chain stems from a study of T cells and copy number aberrations in small-cell lung cancer. From germline, CDR1 is LNHDA and CDR2 SQIVND (reference sequence). The ends lost 3 bases at V and 6 bases at J; junction bases unmatched: 17. There are 18 residues in the CDR3. Sequencing used immunoSEQ multiplex PCR; TCRdb keeps in-frame clones, though not all of them. The sample lists under 8,000 clones, around 82% occurring once. Sequences were obtained from normal tissue next to the tumor. J is TRBJ1-2 and V is TRBV19, with 9 nucleotides matching TRBD1. This clonotype was sampled from a woman in her forties or fifties with small cell lung cancer. The CDR3 loop reads CASSIAPGQGNLIDGYTF. CDR3 nucleotides: TGTGCCAGTAGTATTGCACCGGGACAGGGTAACCTAATCGATGGCTACACCTTC.